Each of the 9 T cell receptor beta chains below was sequenced from the same sample in a study of T cell repertoires in cytomegalovirus infection. Using its own MiXCR run on the reads, TCRdb lists one record per CDR3 protein. The table shows roughly 320,000 distinct CDR3 sequences, with around a tenth occurring only once. Material for sequencing was PBMCs. The receptors shown here come from a human donor in good health (CMV status not recorded). Some clones in this sample may be carry-over from other donors' samples.

This chain connects TRBV29-1 to TRBJ1-1; D not resolved. V lost 6 bases to trimming and J lost 8 bases, with 7 bases between them. The germline CDR1 and CDR2 sequences are SQVTM and ANQGSEA. This CDR3 comprises 9 residues. CDR3 loop: CSVGPEAFF. CDR3 DNA: TGCAGCGTCGGGCCAGAAGCTTTCTTT. The full variable domain, rest sourced from reference TRBV29-1 and TRBJ1-1, is SAVISQKPSRDICQRGTSLTIQCQVDSQVTMMFWYRQQPGQSLTLIATANQGSEATYESGFVIDKFPISRPNLTFSTLTVSNMSPEDSSIYLCSVGPEAFFGQGTRLTVV.

On this clonotype itself: A read error may produce the germline difference seen at one junction end. The V call is TRBV19, the J call TRBJ2-1; weak D call: TRBD2 (5 bases). The germline V gene has CDR1 LNHDA and CDR2 SQIVND (reference sequence). This CDR3 contains 15 residues. The CDR3 nucleotides are TGTGCCAGTAGTATCGGCCCTAGCTCCTACGATGAGCAGTTCTTC. It translates to CASSIGPSSYDEQFF.

This clonotype was seen many times. The chain employs TRBV7-2 and TRBJ2-5; 8 nucleotides align to TRBD2. J gave up 2 bases and V 1 base, and 6 bases lay outside the gene matches. Germline-derived CDR1 and CDR2 are SGHTA and FQGNSA. The CDR3 spans 16 residues. The CDR3 DNA follows: TGTGCCAGCAGCTTAGTTGCGGGGGGAGCACAAGAGACCCAGTACTTC. It codes for CASSLVAGGAQETQYF. Based on the CDR3 plus reference TRBV7-2 and TRBJ2-5, the full variable domain is GAGVSQSPSNKVTEKGKDVELRCDPISGHTALYWYRQSLGQGLEFLIYFQGNSAPDKSGLPSDRFSAERTGGSVSTLTIQRTQQEDSAVYLCASSLVAGGAQETQYFGPGTRLLVL.

At least ten counts were recorded for this clonotype. V and J are TRBV12-3 or TRBV12-4 and TRBJ2-1; 7 bases are a match to TRBD1. The CDR3 extends over 14 amino acids. V lost 5 bases, J lost 3 bases, and 4 bases stayed unmatched. CDR3 amino acids: CASSEGGSYNEQFF. CDR3 DNA sequence: TGTGCCAGCAGTGAAGGGGGCAGCTACAATGAGCAGTTCTTC.

This clonotype was seen more than once but under ten times. The rearrangement links TRBV2 to TRBJ2-3; D not certain. Trimming left V 8 bases short and J 5 bases short, with 20 bases between. The CDR3 loop spans 15 amino acids. In germline, CDR1 is SNHLY, CDR2 FYNNEI. CDR3: CASVNIGRNLDTQYF. The CDR3 DNA reads TGTGCCAGCGTGAACATCGGACGGAACTTAGATACGCAGTATTTT.

This clonotype came up many times. V usage is TRBV11-2 and J usage is TRBJ2-5, with TRBD2 identical over 9 bases. CDR1 is SGHAT, CDR2 FQNNGV, per germline. The trim removed 5 bases at V and 2 bases at J, leaving 6 bases unmatched. CDR3 size: 15 residues. CDR3 amino acids: CASSRGTSRQETQYF. CDR3 nucleotide sequence: TGTGCCAGCAGCCGGGGGACTAGCAGACAAGAGACCCAGTACTTC. The full variable domain, completed using reference TRBV11-2 and TRBJ2-5, is EAGVAQSPRYKIIEKRQSVAFWCNPISGHATLYWYQQILGQGPKLLIQFQNNGVVDDSQLPKDRFSAERLKGVDSTLKIQPAKLEDSAVYLCASSRGTSRQETQYFGPGTRLLVL.

The V gene is TRBV9, the J gene TRBJ2-7; TRBD1 agrees at 10 bases. Germline V gene lookup returns CDR1 SGDLS and CDR2 YYNGEE. CDR3 size: 13 residues. Unmatched junction bases numbered 0, after V lost 0 bases and J lost 6 bases. The CDR3 nucleotides read TGTGCCAGCAGCGTAGGGACAGGGGGCGAGCAGTACTTC. It translates to CASSVGTGGEQYF.

The V and J genes are TRBV28 and TRBJ2-1, with a weak D call TRBD2 (7 bases). Germline lookup yields CDR1 MDHEN and CDR2 SYDVKM. V lost 3 bases, J lost 8 bases, and 20 bases lay in between. The CDR3 consists of 16 residues. The CDR3 region is CASSFRGDYLDHEQFF. The CDR3 DNA reads TGTGCCAGCAGTTTTAGGGGGGACTACCTAGATCATGAGCAGTTCTTC.

There are many counts of this clonotype. The chain joins TRBV7-2 to TRBJ2-1; 9 positions agree with TRBD2. The germline V gene has CDR1 SGHTA and CDR2 FQGNSA. The CDR3 is 15 amino acids. With V trimmed by 1 base and J by 9 bases, 7 bases remained unmatched. CDR3 sequence (DNA): TGTGCCAGCAGCTTAGAGGGCGGGGGGGCGTTTGAGCAGTTCTTC. Protein product: CASSLEGGGAFEQFF.